What follows is one T cell receptor beta chain and its context. Its target antigen remains unknown. No per-base quality is available; no much larger clone lies one base away. The CDR3 measures 13 amino acids from cysteine to phenylalanine. The CDR3 DNA has 39 bases and is translated from base 1. The germline V gene (reference sequence) gives CDR1 as GTSNPN and CDR2 as SVGIG. V lost 2 bases and J lost 6 bases; the stretch between them is 11 bases long. The donors were melanoma patients. This sample stems from a study of CD4+ T cells in melanoma (dated by TCRdb to the early 2020s). At the level of the whole study: The study investigated neoantigen-specific CD4+ T cells in human melanoma. Overall results and qualifications from the work: Diverse differentiation states were reported to be shown by neoantigen-specific CD4+ T cells in melanoma. The report described a correlation between neoantigen-specific CD4+ T cells and the function of CD8+ T cells, macrophages and B cells.

Library generation was performed with the immunoSEQ multiplex PCR assay. The clones in this table, taken by TCRdb from immuneACCESS, are in-frame only. Not every clone is retained; where verified, under half of the shortfall comes from an unresolved V gene, and the cause of the rest is unknown. For this sample the table gives around 10,000 clones, of which 65% to 70% were detected only once. Roughly 11% of the sample is taken by the ten largest. The rearranged chain carries TRBV30 and TRBJ1-5; a tentative D match to TRBD1 spans 6 bases. This sequence originates from a human donor with melanoma. The sequencing sample was made of cells from a culture (not recorded whether cultured in vitro). The CDR3 protein: CAWSQNRVQPQHF. The bases are TGTGCCTGGAGTCAAAACAGGGTTCAGCCCCAGCATTTT.